These T cell receptor beta chains were read from a single sample in a study of metastatic and nonmetastatic thyroid tumors. TCRdb reprocessed the PCR reads using MiXCR. The top ten clones hold about 15% of a sample with over 50,000 clones, 25% to 35% of them seen once. Input material: blood. The source is a female donor with papillary thyroid cancer or a benign thyroid nodule (not recorded which). Some clones in this sample may be carry-over from other donors' samples. Each CDR3 is given with its conserved first and last residue. A D gene is named only where the DNA matches it firmly. Clone size is stated in some rows and not others, as once, few, many or a class when expanded.

cdr3_nt,cdr3_aa,clone_size,j_call,d_call,v_call
TGCGCCAGCAGCCAGGGGCAGCGGGGGGCGGAGACCCAGTACTTC,CASSQGQRGAETQYF,.,TRBJ2-5,TRBD2,TRBV4-3
TGTGCCAGCAGATTGGGGGGAGGGGGCACCGGGGAGCTGTTTTTT,CASRLGGGGTGELFF,few,TRBJ2-2,.,TRBV6-1
TGTGCCTGGAGTGTACCCTCTCTAGCGGGCCTAGATACGCAGTATTTT,CAWSVPSLAGLDTQYF,few,TRBJ2-3,TRBD2,TRBV30
TGTGCCAGCAGTCCCCATCAGCCGGAGAAGTACGATACGCAGTATTTT,CASSPHQPEKYDTQYF,few,TRBJ2-3,.,TRBV28
TGTGCCAGCAGTTACCGGAAAGACGACAGTGGCCATGGCTACACCTTC,CASSYRKDDSGHGYTF,few,TRBJ1-2,.,TRBV6-6
TGTGCCAGCAGTCGGGACTATAATTCACCCCTCCACTTT,CASSRDYNSPLHF,few,TRBJ1-6,.,TRBV6-1
TGTGCCTGGAGTCGTGTGTTAGGGACCCTACAACACAATGAGCAGTTCTTC,CAWSRVLGTLQHNEQFF,.,TRBJ2-1,.,TRBV30
TGTGCCAGCAGTTACTCCCAATCGGAGACCCAGTACTTC,CASSYSQSETQYF,few,TRBJ2-5,.,TRBV6-2/TRBV6-3
TGCAGTTCGCAAGAAATGGATGGCTACACCTTC,CSSQEMDGYTF,.,TRBJ1-2,.,TRBV20-1
TGTGCCAGCAGTTATAGCGGGGGTAGCCACAATGAGCAGTTCTTC,CASSYSGGSHNEQFF,few,TRBJ2-1,TRBD2,TRBV6-2/TRBV6-3
TGTGCCAGCAGCTTAGCCGGACTTGGGGGCTACACCTTC,CASSLAGLGGYTF,.,TRBJ1-2,.,TRBV11-1
TGCGCCAGCAGTGTTGGGGGCTCGTCTGTCTCAGGGGGCTACACCTTC,CASSVGGSSVSGGYTF,.,TRBJ1-2,.,TRBV5-1
TGCAGTGCTAGGCGTCTAGCGGGGGACTCTTACGAGCAGTACTTC,CSARRLAGDSYEQYF,.,TRBJ2-7,TRBD2,TRBV20-1
TGTGCCAGCGTGTTGGTGGTATCCGGGGAGCTGTTTTTT,CASVLVVSGELFF,few,TRBJ2-2,.,TRBV6-1
TGCAGTGCCGCGACCACTAGTGGTCCTCAGCATGAGCAGTTCTTC,CSAATTSGPQHEQFF,many,TRBJ2-1,.,TRBV20-1
TGTGCCAGCAGTGACGGTGGGGCAGGAGGGAACTATGGCTACAGCTTC,CASSDGGAGGNYGYSF,.,TRBJ1-2,.,TRBV6-1
TGTGCCAGCAGAAATAACAGGGGGCTGGGACAGCCCCAGCATTTT,CASRNNRGLGQPQHF,.,TRBJ1-5,TRBD1,TRBV6-1
TGCAGTGCGCTCTCGGGCGTAAAGCAGTACTTC,CSALSGVKQYF,.,TRBJ2-7,.,TRBV20-1
TGTGCCAGCAGCCACGGGGGGACCTACGAGCAGTACTTC,CASSHGGTYEQYF,few,TRBJ2-7,TRBD2,TRBV6-2/TRBV6-3
TGTGCCAGTAGGTCAGTAGCGGGAGAATTTCTTGATACGCAGTATTTT,CASRSVAGEFLDTQYF,.,TRBJ2-3,TRBD2,TRBV19
TGTGCCAGCAGTTCTATAGGGGCCTACGAGCAGTACTTC,CASSSIGAYEQYF,few,TRBJ2-7,.,TRBV6-5
TGTGCCAGCAGTGAAGTGGGAGGGGGCTATGGCTACACCTTC,CASSEVGGGYGYTF,.,TRBJ1-2,.,TRBV6-1
TGTGCCAGTAGCTCGGCGGGACCCGCAGAAGAGCAGTACTTC,CASSSAGPAEEQYF,few,TRBJ2-7,.,TRBV19
TGTGCCACCAGTGACCCGGGAGGAATTAACGGCTACACCTTC,CATSDPGGINGYTF,few,TRBJ1-2,.,TRBV24-1
TGTGCCAGCAGGCCCTCTGGTGGGACCGGGGAGCTGTTTTTT,CASRPSGGTGELFF,.,TRBJ2-2,.,TRBV6-1
TGCAGTGCTAGTTATCGGCCCAACTACGAGCAGTACTTC,CSASYRPNYEQYF,.,TRBJ2-7,.,TRBV20-1